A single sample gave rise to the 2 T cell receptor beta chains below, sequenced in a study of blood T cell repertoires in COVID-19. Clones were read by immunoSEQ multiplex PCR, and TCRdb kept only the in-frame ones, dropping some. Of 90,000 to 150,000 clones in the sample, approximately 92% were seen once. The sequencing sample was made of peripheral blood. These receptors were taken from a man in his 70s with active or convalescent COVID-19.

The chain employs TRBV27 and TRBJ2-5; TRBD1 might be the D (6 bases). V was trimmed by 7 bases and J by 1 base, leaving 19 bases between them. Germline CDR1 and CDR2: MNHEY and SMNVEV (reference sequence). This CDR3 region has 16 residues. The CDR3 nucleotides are TGTGCCAGCACTAGGAAGGGACATTCCTCCCAAGAGACCCAGTACTTC. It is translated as CASTRKGHSSQETQYF.

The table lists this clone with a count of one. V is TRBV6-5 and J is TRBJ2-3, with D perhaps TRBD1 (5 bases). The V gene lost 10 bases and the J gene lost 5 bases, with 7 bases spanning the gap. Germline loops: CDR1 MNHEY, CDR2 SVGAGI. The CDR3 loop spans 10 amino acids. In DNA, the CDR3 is TGTGCCACAGGGATAGATACGCAGTATTTT. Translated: CATGIDTQYF.